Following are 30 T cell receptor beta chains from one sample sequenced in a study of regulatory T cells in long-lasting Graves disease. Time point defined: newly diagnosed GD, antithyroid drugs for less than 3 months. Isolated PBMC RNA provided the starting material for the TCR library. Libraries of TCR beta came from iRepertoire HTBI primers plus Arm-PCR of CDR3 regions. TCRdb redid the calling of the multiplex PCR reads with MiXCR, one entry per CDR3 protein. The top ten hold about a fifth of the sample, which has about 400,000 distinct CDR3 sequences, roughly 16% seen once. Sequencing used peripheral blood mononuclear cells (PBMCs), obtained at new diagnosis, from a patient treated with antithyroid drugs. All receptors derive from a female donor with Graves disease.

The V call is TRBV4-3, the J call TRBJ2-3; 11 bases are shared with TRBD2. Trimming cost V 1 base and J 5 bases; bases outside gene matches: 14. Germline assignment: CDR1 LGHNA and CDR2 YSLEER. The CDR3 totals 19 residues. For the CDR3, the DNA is TGCGCCAGCAGCCAAGCCGAAGCCGAACTAGCGGGAGTAGAAGATACGCAGTATTTT. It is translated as CASSQAEAELAGVEDTQYF.

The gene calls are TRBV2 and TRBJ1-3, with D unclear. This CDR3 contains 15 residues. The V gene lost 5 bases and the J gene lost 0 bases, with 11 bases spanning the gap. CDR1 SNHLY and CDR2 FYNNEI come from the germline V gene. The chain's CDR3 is CASSPDGYSGNTIYF. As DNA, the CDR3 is TGTGCCAGCAGTCCCGACGGCTACTCTGGAAACACCATATATTTT.

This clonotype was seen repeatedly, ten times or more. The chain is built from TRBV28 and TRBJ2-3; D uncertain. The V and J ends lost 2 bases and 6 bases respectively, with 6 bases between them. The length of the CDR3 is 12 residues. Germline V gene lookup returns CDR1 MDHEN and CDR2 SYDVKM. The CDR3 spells CASSLRADTQYF. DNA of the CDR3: TGTGCCAGCAGTTTAAGGGCGGATACGCAGTATTTT.

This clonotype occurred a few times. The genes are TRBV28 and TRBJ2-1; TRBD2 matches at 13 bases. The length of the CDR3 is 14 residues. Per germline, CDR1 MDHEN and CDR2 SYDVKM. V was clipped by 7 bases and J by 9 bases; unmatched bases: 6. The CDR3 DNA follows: TGTGCCAGCATTGGACTAGCGGGAGAAGGTGAGCAGTTCTTC. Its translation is CASIGLAGEGEQFF.

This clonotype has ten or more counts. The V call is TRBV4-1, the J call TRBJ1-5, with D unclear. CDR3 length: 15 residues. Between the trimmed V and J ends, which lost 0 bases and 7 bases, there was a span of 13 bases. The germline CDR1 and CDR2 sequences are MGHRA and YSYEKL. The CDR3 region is CASSQEGSVGQPQHF. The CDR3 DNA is TGCGCCAGCAGCCAAGAGGGAAGCGTTGGGCAGCCCCAGCATTTT.

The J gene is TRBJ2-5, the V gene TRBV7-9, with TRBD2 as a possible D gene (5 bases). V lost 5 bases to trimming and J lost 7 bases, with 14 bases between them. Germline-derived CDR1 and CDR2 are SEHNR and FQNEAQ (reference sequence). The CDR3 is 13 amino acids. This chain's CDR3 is CASSLEGAGTQYF. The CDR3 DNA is TGTGCCAGCAGCCTCGAGGGCGCAGGGACCCAGTACTTC.

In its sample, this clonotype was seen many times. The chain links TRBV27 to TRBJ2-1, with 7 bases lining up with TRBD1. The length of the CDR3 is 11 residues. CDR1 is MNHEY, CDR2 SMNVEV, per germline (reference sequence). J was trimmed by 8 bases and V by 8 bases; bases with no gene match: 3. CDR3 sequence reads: CASEGGDEQFF. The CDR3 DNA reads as TGTGCCAGCGAAGGGGGCGATGAGCAGTTCTTC.

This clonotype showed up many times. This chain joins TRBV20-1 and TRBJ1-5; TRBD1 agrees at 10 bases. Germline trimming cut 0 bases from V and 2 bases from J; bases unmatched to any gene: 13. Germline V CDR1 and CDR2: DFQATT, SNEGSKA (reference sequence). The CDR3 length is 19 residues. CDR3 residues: CSARDRGGQGGFGNQPQHF. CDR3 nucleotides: TGCAGTGCTAGAGATCGGGGAGGACAGGGGGGATTTGGCAATCAGCCCCAGCATTTT.

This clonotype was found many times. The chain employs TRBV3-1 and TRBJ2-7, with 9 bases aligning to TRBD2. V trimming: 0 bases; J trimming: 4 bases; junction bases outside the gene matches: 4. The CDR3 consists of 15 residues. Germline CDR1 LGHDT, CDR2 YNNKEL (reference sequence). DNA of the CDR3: TGTGCCAGCAGCCAAGAAAGACTAGCGGATTACGAGCAGTACTTC. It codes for CASSQERLADYEQYF.

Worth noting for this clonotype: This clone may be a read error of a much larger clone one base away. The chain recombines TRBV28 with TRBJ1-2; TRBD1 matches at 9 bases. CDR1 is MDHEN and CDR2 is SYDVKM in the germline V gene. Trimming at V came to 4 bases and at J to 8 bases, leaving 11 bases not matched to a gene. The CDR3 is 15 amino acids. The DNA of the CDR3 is TGTGCCAGCAGTTCCGGACAGGGGTTATTCGAAGGCTACACCTTC. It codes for CASSSGQGLFEGYTF.

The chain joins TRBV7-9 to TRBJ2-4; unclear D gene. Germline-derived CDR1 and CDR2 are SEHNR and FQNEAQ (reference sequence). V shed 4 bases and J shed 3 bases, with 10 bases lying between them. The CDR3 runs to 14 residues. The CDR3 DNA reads TGTGCCAGCAGCTCAAATTCAGTCAAAAACATTCAGTACTTC. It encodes CASSSNSVKNIQYF.

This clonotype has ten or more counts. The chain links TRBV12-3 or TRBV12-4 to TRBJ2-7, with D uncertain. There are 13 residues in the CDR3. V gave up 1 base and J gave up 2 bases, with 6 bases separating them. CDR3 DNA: TGTGCCAGCAGTTTAGGCAGGACCTACGAGCAGTACTTC. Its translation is CASSLGRTYEQYF.

CDR3 protein: CASSSRQGESYQFF. The CDR3, as DNA: TGTGCCAGCTCATCCCGACAGGGTGAGAGTTACCAGTTCTTC. This chain uses TRBV18 with TRBJ2-1, with 7 bases fitting TRBD1. Germline CDR1 and CDR2: KGHSH and LQKENI. This CDR3 has 14 residues. J lost 13 bases, V lost 5 bases, and 14 bases had no gene match.

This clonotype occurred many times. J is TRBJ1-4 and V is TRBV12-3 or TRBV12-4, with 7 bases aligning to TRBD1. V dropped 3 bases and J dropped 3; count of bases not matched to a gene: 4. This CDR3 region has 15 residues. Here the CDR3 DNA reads TGTGCCAGCAGTTTCCGGGGACAGCCTAATGAAAAACTGTTTTTT. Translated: CASSFRGQPNEKLFF.

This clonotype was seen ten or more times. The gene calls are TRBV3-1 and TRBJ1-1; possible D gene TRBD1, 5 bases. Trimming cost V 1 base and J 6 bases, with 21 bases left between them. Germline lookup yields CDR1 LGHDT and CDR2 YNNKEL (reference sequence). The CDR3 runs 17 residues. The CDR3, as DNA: TGTGCCAGCAGCCAAGTGCAGCAAGACAGCTTCCCTTCTGAAGCTTTCTTT. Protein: CASSQVQQDSFPSEAFF.

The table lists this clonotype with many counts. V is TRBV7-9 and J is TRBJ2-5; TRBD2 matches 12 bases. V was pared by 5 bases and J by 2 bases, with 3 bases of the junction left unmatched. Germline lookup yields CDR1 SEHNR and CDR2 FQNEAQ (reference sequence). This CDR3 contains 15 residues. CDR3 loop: CASSRTSGTQETQYF. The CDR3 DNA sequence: TGTGCCAGCAGCCGGACTAGCGGGACTCAAGAGACCCAGTACTTC.

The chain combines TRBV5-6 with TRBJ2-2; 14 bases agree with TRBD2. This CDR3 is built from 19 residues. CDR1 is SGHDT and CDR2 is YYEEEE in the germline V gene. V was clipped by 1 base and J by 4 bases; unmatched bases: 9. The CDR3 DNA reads TGTGCCAGCAGCTTGTCGCGACTAGCGGGAGGGCGTCCCACCGGGGAGCTGTTTTTT. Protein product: CASSLSRLAGGRPTGELFF.

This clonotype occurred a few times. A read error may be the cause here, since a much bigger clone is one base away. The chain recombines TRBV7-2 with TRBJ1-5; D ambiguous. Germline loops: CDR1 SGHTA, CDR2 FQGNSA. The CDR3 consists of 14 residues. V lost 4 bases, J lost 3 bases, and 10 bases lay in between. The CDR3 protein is CASSSPGNNQPQHF. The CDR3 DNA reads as TGTGCCAGCAGCTCCCCGGGGAACAATCAGCCCCAGCATTTT.

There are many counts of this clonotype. Here the CDR3 DNA reads TGTGCCAGCAGTTCGTCGGTAACAAGCTACGAGCAGTACTTC. This sequence encodes CASSSSVTSYEQYF. The chain carries TRBV12-3 or TRBV12-4 and TRBJ2-7; D unresolved. The V end lost 4 bases, the J end lost 3 bases, and 13 bases lay between the germline ends. CDR3 length: 14 amino acids.

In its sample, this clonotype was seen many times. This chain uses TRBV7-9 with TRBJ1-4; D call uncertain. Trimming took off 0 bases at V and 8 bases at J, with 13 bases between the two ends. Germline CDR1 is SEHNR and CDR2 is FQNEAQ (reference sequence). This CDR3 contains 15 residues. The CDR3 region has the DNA TGTGCCAGCAGCTTAGCGGAGGGTTTGGAGGAAAAACTGTTTTTT. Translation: CASSLAEGLEEKLFF. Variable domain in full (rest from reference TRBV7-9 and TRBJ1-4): DTGVSQNPRHKITKRGQNVTFRCDPISEHNRLYWYRQTLGQGPEFLTYFQNEAQLEKSRLLSDRFSAERPKGSFSTLEIQRTEQGDSAMYLCASSLAEGLEEKLFFGSGTQLSVL.

The CDR3 loop reads CASYIAGEETQYF. CDR3 in DNA: TGTGCCAGCTATATAGCGGGAGAAGAGACCCAGTACTTC. The rearrangement uses TRBV2 and TRBJ2-5; TRBD2 matches at 9 bases. Trimming at V came to 8 bases and at J to 3 bases, leaving 4 bases not matched to a gene. This CDR3 has 13 residues. Germline CDR1 is SNHLY and CDR2 is FYNNEI. Filled out from reference TRBV2 and TRBJ2-5, the complete variable domain reads EPEVTQTPSHQVTQMGQEVILRCVPISNHLYFYWYRQILGQKVEFLVSFYNNEISEKSEIFDDQFSVERPDGSNFTLKIRSTKLEDSAMYFCASYIAGEETQYFGPGTRLLVL.

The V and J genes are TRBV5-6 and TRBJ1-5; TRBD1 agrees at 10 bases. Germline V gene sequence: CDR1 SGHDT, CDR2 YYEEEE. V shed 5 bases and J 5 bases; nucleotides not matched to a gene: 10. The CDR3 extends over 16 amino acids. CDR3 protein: CASRRQGAIGDQPQHF. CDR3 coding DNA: TGTGCCAGCAGGCGACAGGGGGCTATAGGTGATCAGCCCCAGCATTTT.

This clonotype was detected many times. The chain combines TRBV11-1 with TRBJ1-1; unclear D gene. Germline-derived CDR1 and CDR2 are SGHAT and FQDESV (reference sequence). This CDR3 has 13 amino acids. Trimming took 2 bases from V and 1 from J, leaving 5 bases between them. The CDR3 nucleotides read TGTGCCAGCAGCTTACAGTCGAACACTGAAGCTTTCTTT. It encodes CASSLQSNTEAFF. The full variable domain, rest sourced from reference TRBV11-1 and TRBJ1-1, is EAEVAQSPRYKITEKSQAVAFWCDPISGHATLYWYRQILGQGPELLVQFQDESVVDDSQLPKDRFSAERLKGVDSTLKIQPAELGDSAMYLCASSLQSNTEAFFGQGTRLTVV.

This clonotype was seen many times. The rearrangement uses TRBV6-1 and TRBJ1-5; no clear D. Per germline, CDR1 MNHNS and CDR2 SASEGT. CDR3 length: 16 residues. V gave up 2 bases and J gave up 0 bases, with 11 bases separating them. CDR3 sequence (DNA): TGTGCCAGCAGTGAATTTCTCAACTATAGCAATCAGCCCCAGCATTTT. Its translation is CASSEFLNYSNQPQHF.

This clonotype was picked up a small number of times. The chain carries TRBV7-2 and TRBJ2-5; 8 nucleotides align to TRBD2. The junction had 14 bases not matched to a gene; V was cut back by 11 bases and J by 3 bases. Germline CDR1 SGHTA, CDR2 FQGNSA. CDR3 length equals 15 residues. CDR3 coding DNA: TGTGCCTGCTCAGAGGGCGGGGGGCGGAAAGAGACCCAGTACTTC. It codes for CACSEGGGRKETQYF.

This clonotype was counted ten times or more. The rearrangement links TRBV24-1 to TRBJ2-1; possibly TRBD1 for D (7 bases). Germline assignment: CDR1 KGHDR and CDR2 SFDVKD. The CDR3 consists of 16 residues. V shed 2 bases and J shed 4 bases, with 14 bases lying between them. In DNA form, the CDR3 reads TGTGCCACCAGTGATTGGCAGGGGGGTGGTTACAATGAGCAGTTCTTC. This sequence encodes CATSDWQGGGYNEQFF.

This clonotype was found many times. CDR3 amino acids: CASSQSRDRGYTEAFF. CDR3 coding DNA: TGTGCCAGCAGCCAGAGCCGGGACAGGGGGTACACTGAAGCTTTCTTT. The rearrangement uses TRBV12-3 or TRBV12-4 and TRBJ1-1, with TRBD1 matching 11 bases. V shed 6 bases, J shed 3 bases, and the junction held 9 bases outside the gene matches. The CDR3 consists of 16 residues.

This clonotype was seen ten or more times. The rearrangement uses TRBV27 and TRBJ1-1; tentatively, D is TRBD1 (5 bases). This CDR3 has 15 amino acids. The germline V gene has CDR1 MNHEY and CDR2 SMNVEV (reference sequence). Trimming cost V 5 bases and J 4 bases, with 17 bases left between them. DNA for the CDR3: TGTGCCAGCAGTCCCCCGGCGGGGCGCGGCACTGAAGCTTTCTTT. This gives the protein CASSPPAGRGTEAFF.

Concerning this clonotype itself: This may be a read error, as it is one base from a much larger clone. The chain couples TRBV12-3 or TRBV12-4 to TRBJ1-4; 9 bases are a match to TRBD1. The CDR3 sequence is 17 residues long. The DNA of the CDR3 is TGTGCCGGCAGTTTCCGGACAGGGGCCGGCGATAATGAAAAACTGTTTTTT. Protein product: CAGSFRTGAGDNEKLFF.

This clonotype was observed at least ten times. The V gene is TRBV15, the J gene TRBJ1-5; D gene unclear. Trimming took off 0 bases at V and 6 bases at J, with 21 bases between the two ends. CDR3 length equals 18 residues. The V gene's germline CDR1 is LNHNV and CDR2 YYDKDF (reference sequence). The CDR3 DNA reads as TGTGCCACCAGCAGAGATCAAGGGTCGCGGGGATTCAGTCAGCCCCAGCATTTT. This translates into CATSRDQGSRGFSQPQHF.